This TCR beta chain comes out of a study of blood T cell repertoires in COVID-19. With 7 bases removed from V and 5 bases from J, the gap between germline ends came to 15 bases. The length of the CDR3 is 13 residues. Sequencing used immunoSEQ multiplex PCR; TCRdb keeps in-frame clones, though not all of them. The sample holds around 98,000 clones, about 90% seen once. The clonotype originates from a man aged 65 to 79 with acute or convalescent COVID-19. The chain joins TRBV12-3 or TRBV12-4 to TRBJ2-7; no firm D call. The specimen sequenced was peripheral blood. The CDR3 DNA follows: TGTGCCAGCACCCCCAGCCAGGAACACGAGCAGTACTTC. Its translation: CASTPSQEHEQYF.